A selection of T cell receptor beta chains follows, all from one sample in a study of T cell responses to AZD1222 COVID-19 vaccine. The method was immunoSEQ multiplex PCR; TCRdb's version includes in-frame clones alone and lacks a portion of them. The table has about 130,000 clones, roughly 90% seen once; the top ten hold 1.5% to 1.8%. Source: peripheral blood, taken on day 0 of AZD1222 vaccination. The receptors originated from an adult in good health. Both conserved end residues are part of each CDR3. Each record gives: CDR3 protein, clone size, J gene, V gene. Rows give clone size only sometimes, using once, few, many, or a class for an expanded clone.

CASSAPLGSSYNSPLHF	-	TRBJ1-6	TRBV5-1
CASSQAPTGGLETQYF	-	TRBJ2-5	TRBV11-3
CASSLKHVRHQETQYF	-	TRBJ2-5	TRBV5-5
CASNFNEKLFF	-	TRBJ1-4	TRBV6-5
CASSLTGYGYTF	once	TRBJ1-2	TRBV7-9
CASSNPQPIYHEQYF	few	TRBJ2-7	TRBV7-8
CASSLVGQSYEQYF	few	TRBJ2-7	TRBV7-2
CASSKTTTGSFYGYTF	-	TRBJ1-2	TRBV7-9
CASSEEGLSPNFYGYTF	once	TRBJ1-2	TRBV6-1
CASSGGLGLAGGNEQFF	-	TRBJ2-1	TRBV2
CASSIWTGELFF	-	TRBJ2-2	TRBV19
CASSYLTGAYEQYF	-	TRBJ2-7	TRBV27
CASSQSSYEQYF	once	TRBJ2-7	TRBV7-2
CASSKFSRYEQYF	-	TRBJ2-7	TRBV13
CASSVATQGGVYGYTF	-	TRBJ1-2	TRBV9
CASSSVSQPQHF	-	TRBJ1-5	TRBV7-2
CASSLEVGLNTEAFF	-	TRBJ1-1	TRBV7-9
CASSPTSPYEQYF	-	TRBJ2-7	TRBV2
CASSSESGRAYNEQFF	-	TRBJ2-1	TRBV7-3